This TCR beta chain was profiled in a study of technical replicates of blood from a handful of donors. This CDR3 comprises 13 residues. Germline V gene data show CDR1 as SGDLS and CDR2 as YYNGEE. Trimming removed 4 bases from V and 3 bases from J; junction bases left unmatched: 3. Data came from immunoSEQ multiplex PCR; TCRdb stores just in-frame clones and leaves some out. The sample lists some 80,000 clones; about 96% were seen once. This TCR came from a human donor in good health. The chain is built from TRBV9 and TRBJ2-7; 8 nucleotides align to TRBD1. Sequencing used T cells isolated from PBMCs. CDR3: CASSKGTGYEQYF. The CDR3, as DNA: TGTGCCAGCAGCAAGGGGACAGGCTACGAGCAGTACTTC. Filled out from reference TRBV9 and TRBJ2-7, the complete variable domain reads DSGVTQTPKHLITATGQRVTLRCSPRSGDLSVYWYQQSLDQGLQFLIQYYNGEERAKGNILERFSAQQFPDLHSELNLSSLELGDSALYFCASSKGTGYEQYFGPGTRLTVT.